The T cell receptor (beta chain) under discussion was sequenced for a study of cytomegalovirus exposure and HLA in healthy donors. CDR1 and CDR2 from the germline V gene are SGDLS and YYNGEE. The V segment lost 4 bases and the J segment 3 bases; nucleotides outside the gene matches: 8. This CDR3 has 16 amino acids. Both 60 Vbeta primers and 13 Jbeta primers went into the PCR. Sequenced by immunoSEQ multiplex PCR; TCRdb stores in-frame clones only, minus some. The profile shows some 84,000 clones, around 80% of them singletons. The sequencing input was PBMCs. This chain uses TRBV9 with TRBJ2-1, with TRBD2 matching 9 bases. The receptor comes from a male donor in good health and CMV-seropositive. The CDR3 here is CASSIPSGDLYNEQFF. DNA of the CDR3: TGTGCCAGCAGCATCCCTAGCGGGGACCTCTACAATGAGCAGTTCTTC.